The 22 T cell receptor beta chains below were found in one sample sequenced in a study of blood T cells in healthy people across ages. The second PCR ran roughly 6 to 11 cycles with a sample-barcoded 5' primer and J-beta primers. MiXCR, run by TCRdb on the 5' RACE reads, gives a single entry per CDR3 protein. The data show around 900,000 distinct CDR3 sequences, about 53% seen once. The sample was blood. Receptors were obtained from a woman aged 55 to 70 in good health.

This clonotype has just a few counts. The gene calls are TRBV7-2 and TRBJ2-7; D might be TRBD2 (6 bases). Germline loops: CDR1 SGHTA, CDR2 FQGNSA. This CDR3 contains 15 residues. Trimming took 5 bases from V and 2 from J, leaving 16 bases between them. Here the CDR3 reads CASSQPRDSTYEQYF. CDR3 sequence (DNA): TGTGCCAGCAGCCAACCCCGGGACTCGACCTACGAGCAGTACTTC. Variable domain in full (rest from reference TRBV7-2 and TRBJ2-7): GAGVSQSPSNKVTEKGKDVELRCDPISGHTALYWYRQSLGQGLEFLIYFQGNSAPDKSGLPSDRFSAERTGGSVSTLTIQRTQQEDSAVYLCASSQPRDSTYEQYFGPGTRLTVT.

The chain has TRBV7-2 and TRBJ1-1; D possibly corresponds to TRBD1 (6 bases). The germline CDR1 and CDR2 sequences are SGHTA and FQGNSA. Trimming left V 5 bases short and J 6 bases short, with 13 bases between. The CDR3 covers 13 residues. The CDR3, as DNA: TGTGCCAGCAGCCAATTAGGGGGGCCTGAAGCTTTCTTT. Translating it yields CASSQLGGPEAFF.

The chain uses TRBV3-1 and TRBJ2-1; a possible D gene is TRBD1 (6 bases). Trimming removed 2 bases from V and 11 bases from J, with 19 bases in between. CDR1 is LGHDT and CDR2 is YNNKEL in the germline V gene (reference sequence). This CDR3 region has 15 residues. The CDR3 DNA reads as TGTGCCAGCAGCCAAACAGGGTCATGGGACGGGCAGCAGTTCTTC. Its translation: CASSQTGSWDGQQFF.

This chain links TRBV29-1 with TRBJ2-1, with D possibly being TRBD2 (6 bases). Trimming shortened V by 2 bases and J by 9 bases, and 23 bases separated the two germline ends. The CDR3 covers 16 residues. Germline CDR1 reads SQVTM; CDR2 reads ANQGSEA. This CDR3 reads CSVESTRRDYRVEQFF. DNA for the CDR3: TGCAGCGTTGAAAGCACGCGGCGGGATTATAGGGTTGAGCAGTTCTTC.

On this clonotype: A junction end diverges from the germline sequence, so it may reflect a read error. This chain uses TRBV6-6 with TRBJ2-1; D remains ambiguous. The CDR3 has 14 amino acids. CDR1 is MNHNY, CDR2 SVGAGI, per germline (reference sequence). CDR3 protein: CASSALSSYNEQFF. The DNA of the CDR3 is TGTGCGAGCAGCGCACTGAGCTCCTACAATGAGCAGTTCTTC.

This clonotype appeared a few times. The chain couples TRBV7-7 to TRBJ2-5; D is ambiguous. V was shortened by 5 bases and J by 5 bases, with 21 bases between the two germline ends. Germline V gives CDR1 SSHAT, CDR2 FNYEAQ (reference sequence). This CDR3 region has 16 residues. The CDR3 DNA sequence: TGTGCCAGCAGCGCCATCCGGAAAAGGACCGGGGAGACCCAGTACTTC. Translating gives CASSAIRKRTGETQYF.

The V and J genes are TRBV20-1 and TRBJ2-7; D call uncertain. The CDR3 consists of 14 residues. V was cut by 0 bases and J by 1 base, with 10 bases left in between. The germline gives CDR1 DFQATT, CDR2 SNEGSKA (reference sequence). CDR3 amino acids: CSARDLRKSYEQYF. Written as DNA, the CDR3 is TGCAGTGCTAGAGATCTGAGGAAATCCTACGAGCAGTACTTC.

This clonotype was recorded a few times. The rearrangement joins TRBV12-3 or TRBV12-4 to TRBJ2-5; D not resolved. This CDR3 is built from 12 residues. Trimming stripped 3 bases from V and 3 bases from J, with 5 bases between. The CDR3 region is CASSFAEETQYF. The CDR3 DNA sequence: TGTGCCAGCAGTTTTGCCGAAGAGACCCAGTACTTC.

The chain is built from TRBV6-1 and TRBJ2-1; 10 nucleotides line up with TRBD1. The germline V gene has CDR1 MNHNS and CDR2 SASEGT. The CDR3 has 16 amino acids. J lost 5 bases, V lost 6 bases, and 10 bases had no gene match. CDR3: CASSGAGQGYHNEQFF. The CDR3 region has the DNA TGTGCCAGCAGCGGAGCGGGACAGGGGTACCACAATGAGCAGTTCTTC.

The chain joins TRBV18 to TRBJ2-5, with 8 bases matching TRBD1. Germline V gene lookup returns CDR1 KGHSH and CDR2 LQKENI. The CDR3 has 14 amino acids. V lost 6 bases, J lost 1 base, and 4 bases stayed unmatched. The CDR3 region is CASSLRGRQETQYF. The CDR3 bases are TGTGCCAGCTCGCTCAGGGGGCGCCAAGAGACCCAGTACTTC.

V usage is TRBV20-1 and J usage is TRBJ2-7; 11 bases match TRBD2. J gave up 3 bases and V 0 bases, and 4 bases lay outside the gene matches. CDR1 is DFQATT and CDR2 is SNEGSKA in the germline V gene (reference sequence). The CDR3 consists of 15 residues. The CDR3 reads CSARDGLAGIYEQYF. DNA for the CDR3: TGCAGTGCTAGAGATGGACTAGCGGGTATCTACGAGCAGTACTTC.

This clonotype came up a few times. The V and J genes are TRBV7-6 and TRBJ2-7; D unclear. V was trimmed by 3 bases and J by 4 bases, leaving 13 bases between them. Germline values: CDR1 SGHVS, CDR2 FNYEAQ. The CDR3 totals 14 residues. The CDR3 nucleotides are TGTGCCAGCAGCTTCAGTGATCTACGTTACGAGCAGTACTTC. Residues: CASSFSDLRYEQYF.

The gene calls are TRBV7-3 and TRBJ2-5; a possible D gene is TRBD2 (6 bases). The length of the CDR3 is 13 residues. Trimming removed 3 bases from V and 5 bases from J, with 10 bases in between. Germline CDR1 reads SGHTA; CDR2 reads FQGTGA. The chain's CDR3 is CASSFGGDETQYF. For the CDR3, the DNA is TGTGCCAGCAGCTTTGGAGGGGACGAGACCCAGTACTTC.

The chain combines TRBV4-3 with TRBJ2-1; possibly TRBD2 for D (5 bases). CDR1 is LGHNA and CDR2 is YSLEER in the germline V gene. The CDR3 runs to 15 residues. Trimming stripped 3 bases from V and 10 bases from J, with 19 bases between. The CDR3 loop reads CASSHPPPGDGEQFF. CDR3 sequence (DNA): TGCGCCAGCAGCCATCCCCCCCCCGGGGATGGCGAGCAGTTCTTC.

The chain combines TRBV5-1 with TRBJ2-3; TRBD1 or TRBD2 may be the D gene (5 bases each). From germline, CDR1 is SGHRS and CDR2 YFSETQ. CDR3 length: 14 residues. Trimming pared 4 bases from V and 2 bases from J, leaving 11 bases between. The CDR3 region is CASSPRDLTDTQYF. The CDR3 region has the DNA TGCGCCAGCAGCCCCCGGGACCTCACAGATACGCAGTATTTT.

A few counts support this clonotype. The CDR3 protein is CASSPPSASVGDYGYTF. For the CDR3, the DNA is TGTGCCAGCTCACCCCCGTCCGCGAGTGTTGGGGACTATGGCTACACCTTC. The chain couples TRBV18 to TRBJ1-2; D not certain. V lost 3 bases and J 3 bases, leaving 20 bases between the germline ends. The CDR3 length is 17 residues. Germline V gene data show CDR1 as KGHSH and CDR2 as LQKENI.

The chain recombines TRBV7-3 with TRBJ1-6, with D unclear. Germline loops: CDR1 SGHTA, CDR2 FQGTGA. V dropped 4 bases and J dropped 7 bases, with 8 bases sitting between them. This CDR3 is built from 13 residues. The CDR3 coding sequence is TGTGCCAGCAGCTCGATGGCCAATTCACCCCTCCACTTT. This encodes CASSSMANSPLHF.

CDR3 sequence (DNA): TGTGCCAGCAGCCAAGAACTAGCGGGAGCGGGGTTGGCCAAAAACATTCAGTACTTC. This codes for CASSQELAGAGLAKNIQYF. The rearrangement joins TRBV3-1 to TRBJ2-4; 11 positions match TRBD2. CDR1 and CDR2 from the germline V gene are LGHDT and YNNKEL (reference sequence). The V gene end was trimmed by 0 bases and the J gene end by 1 base; junction bases not matched to a gene: 8. This CDR3 contains 19 residues.

This clonotype has just a few counts. The chain links TRBV6-2 or TRBV6-3 to TRBJ2-4; D gene uncertain. The J call may be incorrect, as the DNA end agrees better with TRBJ2-7. Germline V gene data show CDR1 as MNHEY and CDR2 as SVGEGT. The CDR3 runs to 13 residues. CDR3 in DNA: TGTGCCAGCGAGAGGCAGACAACCTACGAGCAGTACTTC. Its protein product is CASERQTTYEQYF.

This clonotype has a handful of counts. The chain links TRBV6-1 to TRBJ2-5, with TRBD2 as a possible D gene (6 bases). The end of the DNA aligns better with TRBJ2-7, so the J call may be wrong. This CDR3 spans 16 amino acids. The germline gives CDR1 MNHNS, CDR2 SASEGT. The DNA for the CDR3 is TGTGCCAGCAGTGACGACCGGGGAGGCCGATCCTACGAGCAGTACTTC. Encoded protein: CASSDDRGGRSYEQYF.

This clonotype occurred a few times. This sequence joins TRBV25-1 and TRBJ2-7; 7 nucleotides match TRBD1. V shed 7 bases and J 1 base; nucleotides not matched to a gene: 7. Per the germline V gene, CDR1 is MGHDK and CDR2 is SYGVNS. The CDR3 has 14 amino acids. The CDR3 protein is CASTETGASYEQYF. Written as DNA, the CDR3 is TGTGCCAGCACCGAAACAGGGGCTTCCTACGAGCAGTACTTC.

This clonotype was picked up a small number of times. J is TRBJ2-1 and V is TRBV15; D gene unclear. CDR1 is LNHNV and CDR2 is YYDKDF in the germline V gene (reference sequence). V lost 0 bases to trimming and J lost 12 bases, with 12 bases between them. The CDR3 length is 13 residues. CDR3 protein: CATSRDRAQAQFF. DNA for the CDR3: TGTGCCACCAGCAGAGATCGCGCTCAAGCGCAGTTCTTC.